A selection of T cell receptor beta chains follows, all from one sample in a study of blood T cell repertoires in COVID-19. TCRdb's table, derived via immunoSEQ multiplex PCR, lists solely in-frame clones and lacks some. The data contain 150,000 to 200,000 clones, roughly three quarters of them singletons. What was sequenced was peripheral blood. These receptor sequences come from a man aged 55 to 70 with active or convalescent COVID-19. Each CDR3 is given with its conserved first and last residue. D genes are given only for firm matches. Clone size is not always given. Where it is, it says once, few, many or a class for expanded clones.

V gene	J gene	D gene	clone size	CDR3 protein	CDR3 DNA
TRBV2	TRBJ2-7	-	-	CASSEDWGDQYF	TGTGCCAGCAGTGAAGATTGGGGGGATCAGTACTTC
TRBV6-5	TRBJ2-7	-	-	CASSFFQGNEQYF	TGTGCCAGCAGTTTTTTCCAGGGGAACGAGCAGTACTTC
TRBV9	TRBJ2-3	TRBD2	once	CASSVGALGLALKDSDTQYF	TGTGCCAGCAGCGTAGGGGCTCTGGGACTAGCGCTCAAAGACTCAGATACGCAGTATTTT
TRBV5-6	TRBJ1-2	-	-	CASSLGAGRANYGYTF	TGTGCCAGCAGCTTGGGTGCGGGAAGAGCTAACTATGGCTACACCTTC
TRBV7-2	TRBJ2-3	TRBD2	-	CASRVGREESTQYF	TGTGCCAGCAGGGTTGGACGGGAGGAGAGTACGCAGTATTTT
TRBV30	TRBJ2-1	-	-	CAWSRGSSYNEQFF	TGTGCCTGGAGTCGGGGGAGCTCCTACAATGAGCAGTTCTTC
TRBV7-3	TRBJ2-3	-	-	CASSLRGGTDTQYF	TGTGCCAGCAGCTTACGTGGAGGCACAGATACGCAGTATTTT
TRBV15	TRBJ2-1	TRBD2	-	CATSRGTSGRGYNEQFF	TGTGCCACCAGCAGAGGGACTAGCGGGAGGGGCTACAATGAGCAGTTCTTC
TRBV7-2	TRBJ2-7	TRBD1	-	CASSLGRGRDEQYF	TGTGCCAGCAGCCTCGGCAGGGGGCGGGACGAGCAGTACTTC
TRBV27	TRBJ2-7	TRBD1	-	CASSPGTGSSYEQYF	TGTGCCAGCAGTCCTGGGACAGGGAGCTCCTACGAGCAGTACTTC
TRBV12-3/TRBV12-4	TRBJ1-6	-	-	CASSWGGASPLHF	TGTGCCAGCAGTTGGGGGGGTGCCTCACCCCTCCACTTT
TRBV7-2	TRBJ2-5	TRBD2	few	CASSSVLAAQETQYF	TGTGCCAGCAGCTCCGTCCTAGCGGCCCAAGAGACCCAGTACTTC
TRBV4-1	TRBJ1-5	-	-	CASSQVGLGNQPQHF	TGCGCCAGCAGCCAAGTGGGGCTTGGGAATCAGCCCCAGCATTTT
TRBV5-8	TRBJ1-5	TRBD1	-	CASSTGTAMPQHF	TGTGCCAGCAGCACCGGGACAGCGATGCCCCAGCATTTT
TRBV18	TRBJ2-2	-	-	CASSIQGTTGELFF	TGTGCCAGCTCAATCCAGGGGACCACCGGGGAGCTGTTTTTT
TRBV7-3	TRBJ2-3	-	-	CASSLTYTQYF	TGTGCCAGCAGCTTAACCTATACGCAGTATTTT